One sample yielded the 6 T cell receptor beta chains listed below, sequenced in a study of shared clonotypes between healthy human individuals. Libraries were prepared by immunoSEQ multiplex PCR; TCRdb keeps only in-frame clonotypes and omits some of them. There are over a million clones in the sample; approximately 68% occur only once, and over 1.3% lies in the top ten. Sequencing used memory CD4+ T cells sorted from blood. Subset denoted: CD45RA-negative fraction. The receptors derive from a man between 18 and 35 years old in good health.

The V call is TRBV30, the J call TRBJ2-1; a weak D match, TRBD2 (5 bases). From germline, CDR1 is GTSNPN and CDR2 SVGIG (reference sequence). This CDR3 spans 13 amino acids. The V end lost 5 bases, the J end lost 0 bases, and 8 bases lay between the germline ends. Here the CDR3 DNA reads TGTGCCTGGGCGGGTTCCTCCTACAATGAGCAGTTCTTC. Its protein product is CAWAGSSYNEQFF.

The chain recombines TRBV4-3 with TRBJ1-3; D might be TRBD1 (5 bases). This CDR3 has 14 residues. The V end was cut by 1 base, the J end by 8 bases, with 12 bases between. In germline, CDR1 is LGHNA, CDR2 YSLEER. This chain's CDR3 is CASSQALLGDTIYF. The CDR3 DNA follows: TGCGCCAGCAGCCAAGCCCTCTTAGGGGACACCATATATTTT.

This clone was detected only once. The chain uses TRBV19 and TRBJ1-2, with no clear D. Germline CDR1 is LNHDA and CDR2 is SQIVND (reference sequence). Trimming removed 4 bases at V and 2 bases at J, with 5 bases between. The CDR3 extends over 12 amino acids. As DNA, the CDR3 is TGTGCCAGTAGTAGGAGAAACTATGGCTACACCTTC. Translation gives CASSRRNYGYTF.

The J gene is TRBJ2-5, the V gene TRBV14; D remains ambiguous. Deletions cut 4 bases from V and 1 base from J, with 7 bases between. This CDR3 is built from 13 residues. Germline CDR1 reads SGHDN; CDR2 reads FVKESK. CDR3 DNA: TGTGCCAGCAGCCGGACGGCCCAAGAGACCCAGTACTTC. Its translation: CASSRTAQETQYF. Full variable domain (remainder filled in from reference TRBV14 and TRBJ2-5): EAGVTQFPSHSVIEKGQTVTLRCDPISGHDNLYWYRRVMGKEIKFLLHFVKESKQDESGMPNNRFLAERTGGTYSTLKVQPAELEDSGVYFCASSRTAQETQYFGPGTRLLVL.

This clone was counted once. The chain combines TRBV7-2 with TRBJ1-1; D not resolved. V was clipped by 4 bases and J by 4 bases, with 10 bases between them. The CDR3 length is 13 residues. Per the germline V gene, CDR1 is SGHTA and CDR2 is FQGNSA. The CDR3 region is CASSWRSSTEAFF. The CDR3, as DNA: TGTGCCAGCAGCTGGAGGTCATCCACTGAAGCTTTCTTT.

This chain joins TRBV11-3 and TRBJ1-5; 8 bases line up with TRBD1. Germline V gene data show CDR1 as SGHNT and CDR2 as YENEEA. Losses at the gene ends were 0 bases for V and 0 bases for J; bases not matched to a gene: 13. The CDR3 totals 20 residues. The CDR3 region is CASSLDPTDRARCSNQPQHF. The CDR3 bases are TGTGCCAGCAGCTTAGATCCTACGGACAGGGCCCGTTGTAGCAATCAGCCCCAGCATTTT.